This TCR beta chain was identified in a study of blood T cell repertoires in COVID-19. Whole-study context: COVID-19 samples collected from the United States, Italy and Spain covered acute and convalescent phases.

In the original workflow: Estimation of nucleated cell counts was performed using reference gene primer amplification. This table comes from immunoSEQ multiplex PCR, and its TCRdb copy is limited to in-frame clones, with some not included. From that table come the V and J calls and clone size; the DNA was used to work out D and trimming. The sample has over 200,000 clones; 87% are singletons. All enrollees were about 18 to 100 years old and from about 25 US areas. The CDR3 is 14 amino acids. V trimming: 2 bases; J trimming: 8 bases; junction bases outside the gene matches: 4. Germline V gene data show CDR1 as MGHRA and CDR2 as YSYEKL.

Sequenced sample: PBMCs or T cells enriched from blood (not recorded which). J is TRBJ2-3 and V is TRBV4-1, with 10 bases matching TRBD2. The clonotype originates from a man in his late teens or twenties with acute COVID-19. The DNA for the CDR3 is TGCGCCAGCAGCCAACTAGCGGGAGTAGTTACGCAGTATTTT. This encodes CASSQLAGVVTQYF.